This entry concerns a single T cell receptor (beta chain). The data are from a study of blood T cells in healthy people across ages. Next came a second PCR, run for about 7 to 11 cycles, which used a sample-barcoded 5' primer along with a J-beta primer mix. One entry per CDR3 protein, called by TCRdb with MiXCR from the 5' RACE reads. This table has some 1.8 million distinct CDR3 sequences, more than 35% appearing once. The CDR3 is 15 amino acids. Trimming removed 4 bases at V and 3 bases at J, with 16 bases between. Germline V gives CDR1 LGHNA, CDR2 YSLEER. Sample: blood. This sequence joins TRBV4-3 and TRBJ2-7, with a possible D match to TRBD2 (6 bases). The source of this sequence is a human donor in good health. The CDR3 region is CASSPSTGEHYEQYF. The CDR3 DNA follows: TGCGCCAGCAGCCCTTCGACGGGAGAACACTACGAGCAGTACTTC.